This T cell receptor beta chain was documented in a study of blood T cells in healthy people across ages. The J segment lost 8 bases and the V segment lost 6 bases, leaving 15 bases of the junction unmatched. The CDR3 runs 18 residues. PCR was performed a second time for roughly 7 to 11 cycles using a sample-barcoded 5' primer and a J-beta primer mix. TCRdb processed the 5' RACE reads anew with MiXCR; each CDR3 protein has one entry. The sample holds around 1,000,000 distinct CDR3 sequences, 25% seen once. The same sample was also studied in work on T cells of mothers and their children.

This clonotype was obtained from a girl between 2 and 10 years old in good health. The sequencing input was blood. The gene calls are TRBV12-3 or TRBV12-4 and TRBJ2-4; 14 nucleotides line up with TRBD2. CDR3 region: CASSRLGTSGGLSHIQYF. In DNA, the CDR3 is TGTGCCAGCAGCCGCCTCGGGACTAGCGGGGGCCTCTCCCACATTCAGTACTTC.